This TCR beta chain was captured by sequencing in a study of blood T cell repertoires in COVID-19. Across the study: The United States, Italy and Spain were the sources of the acute and convalescent COVID-19 samples. Sources were T cells, B-cell-depleted T cells, or PBMCs; the material itself was cDNA or gDNA.

Germline assignment: CDR1 KGHDR and CDR2 SFDVKD. With 9 bases removed from V and 1 base from J, the gap between germline ends came to 17 bases. The CDR3 runs 15 residues. Those enrolled in Seattle joined during active infection and were followed longitudinally afterward. Per the original data handling: Cell counts per sample came from amplifying reference gene primers. Clones were read by immunoSEQ multiplex PCR, and TCRdb kept only the in-frame ones, dropping some. That table is the source of V, J and clone size, and D and trimming were worked out from the DNA. The sample includes 200,000 to 250,000 clones, around four fifths of them seen just once.

This chain connects TRBV24-1 to TRBJ1-1; maybe TRBD1 (6 bases). What was sequenced was peripheral blood. The origin of this receptor is a woman aged 70-85 years with COVID-19, enrolled during active disease. The CDR3 DNA follows: TGTGCCACCCCCACGGAGCCGGGACAGAACACTGAAGCTTTCTTT. Protein product: CATPTEPGQNTEAFF.